The 28 T cell receptor beta chains in this list originate from one sample, sequenced in a study of identical twins. TCRdb itself ran the 5' RACE reads through MiXCR, one entry per CDR3 protein. The repertoire includes 1.5 million to 2 million distinct CDR3 sequences, roughly a third of them detected once, and under 0.35% sits in the top ten. Material for sequencing was cord blood. Receptor source: a newborn girl in good health.

V is TRBV28 and J is TRBJ2-7, with TRBD2 matching over 8 bases. There are 17 residues in the CDR3. V lost 3 bases and J lost 1; bases outside the gene matches: 11. Germline CDR1 and CDR2: MDHEN and SYDVKM. CDR3 in amino acids: CASSLLRGGSSSYEQYF. Here the CDR3 DNA reads TGTGCCAGCAGTTTGTTACGGGGGGGCAGTAGTTCCTACGAGCAGTACTTC.

This clonotype was observed a handful of times. The rearrangement links TRBV20-1 to TRBJ2-4, with TRBD2 matching over 8 bases. This CDR3 spans 16 amino acids. CDR1 is DFQATT and CDR2 is SNEGSKA in the germline V gene (reference sequence). Trimming took 6 bases from V and 8 from J; bases not matched to a gene: 18. The CDR3 loop is CSANGPPGTRLDIQYF. CDR3 nucleotides: TGCAGTGCCAATGGGCCCCCCGGGACTAGACTTGACATTCAGTACTTC.

V is TRBV6-5 and J is TRBJ2-1, with 8 bases identical to TRBD1. V dropped 6 bases and J dropped 4; count of bases not matched to a gene: 8. Germline assignment: CDR1 MNHEY and CDR2 SVGAGI. CDR3 size: 15 residues. In DNA, the CDR3 is TGTGCCAGCAGCCCCCGGACAGGGTGGTACAATGAGCAGTTCTTC. Encoded protein: CASSPRTGWYNEQFF.

Details on this clonotype: This may arise from a read error, as a much more abundant clone is one base away. The V call is TRBV27, the J call TRBJ1-2; TRBD1 is a possible D gene (5 bases). The CDR3 sequence is 12 residues long. V lost 2 bases and J 6 bases, leaving 7 bases between the germline ends. Germline V lookup: CDR1 MNHEY, CDR2 SMNVEV (reference sequence). DNA for the CDR3: TGTGCCAGCAGTTTACCAGGGAATGGCTACACCTTC. It specifies CASSLPGNGYTF.

The CDR3 DNA sequence: TGTGCCAGCAGTTGGACGGGACAGGGGTCCTACGAGCAGTACTTC. Residues: CASSWTGQGSYEQYF. This sequence joins TRBV27 and TRBJ2-7; 10 bases align to TRBD1. Losses at the gene ends were 4 bases for V and 1 base for J; bases not matched to a gene: 4. The CDR3 is made up of 15 amino acids. Germline assignment: CDR1 MNHEY and CDR2 SMNVEV (reference sequence).

The table lists this clonotype with a few counts. DNA of the CDR3: TGTGCCATCACTCCGACGGTGAACACTGAAGCTTTCTTT. It translates to CAITPTVNTEAFF. V and J are TRBV10-3 and TRBJ1-1; D not resolved. V was trimmed by 7 bases and J by 0 bases, leaving 9 bases between them. Germline V lookup: CDR1 ENHRY, CDR2 SYGVKD. The CDR3 runs 13 residues.

This clonotype was seen a handful of times. V and J are TRBV11-2 and TRBJ2-5; TRBD2 is a possible D gene (6 bases). V was shortened by 1 base and J by 1 base, with 13 bases between the two germline ends. The length of the CDR3 is 16 residues. The germline CDR1 and CDR2 sequences are SGHAT and FQNNGV. CDR3 in amino acids: CASSLGRIAVQETQYF. The CDR3 DNA sequence: TGTGCCAGCAGCTTAGGAAGGATAGCGGTCCAAGAGACCCAGTACTTC. Complete variable domain (other parts from reference TRBV11-2 and TRBJ2-5): EAGVAQSPRYKIIEKRQSVAFWCNPISGHATLYWYQQILGQGPKLLIQFQNNGVVDDSQLPKDRFSAERLKGVDSTLKIQPAKLEDSAVYLCASSLGRIAVQETQYFGPGTRLLVL.

This clonotype has only a few counts. The chain joins TRBV6-2 or TRBV6-3 to TRBJ2-3; D ambiguous. This CDR3 has 16 amino acids. Germline CDR1 MNHEY, CDR2 SVGEGT. With 2 bases removed from V and 5 bases from J, the gap between germline ends came to 17 bases. DNA for the CDR3: TGTGCCAGCAGTTACCGTTACGGTTCCCATGGAGATACGCAGTATTTT. Protein: CASSYRYGSHGDTQYF.

This clonotype has just a few counts. Here the CDR3 reads CASSEEESGRCTGELFF. CDR3 DNA sequence: TGTGCCAGCAGTGAAGAGGAGAGCGGGAGATGCACCGGGGAGCTGTTTTTT. V and J are TRBV2 and TRBJ2-2, with 8 positions matching TRBD2. The CDR3 spans 17 residues. V lost 1 base to trimming and J lost 4 bases; unmatched junction nucleotides: 8. From germline, CDR1 is SNHLY and CDR2 FYNNEI. The whole variable domain, remainder taken from reference TRBV2 and TRBJ2-2, is EPEVTQTPSHQVTQMGQEVILRCVPISNHLYFYWYRQILGQKVEFLVSFYNNEISEKSEIFDDQFSVERPDGSNFTLKIRSTKLEDSAMYFCASSEEESGRCTGELFFGEGSRLTVL.

This clonotype was picked up a small number of times. CDR3 DNA: TGTGCCAGCAGTTACTCGGGGGCTAGCGGTGAGCAGTTCTTC. It translates to CASSYSGASGEQFF. The chain couples TRBV6-5 to TRBJ2-1; TRBD2 is a possible D gene (7 bases). The CDR3 is 14 residues long. Germline V gene data show CDR1 as MNHEY and CDR2 as SVGAGI. Deletions cut 0 bases from V and 9 bases from J, with 12 bases between.

The V call is TRBV29-1, the J call TRBJ2-7; 8 bases align to TRBD1. This CDR3 is 15 amino acids long. Germline assignment: CDR1 SQVTM and CDR2 ANQGSEA. V was pared by 1 base and J by 4 bases, with 9 bases of the junction left unmatched. The CDR3 spells CSVEGSQGAFYEQYF. DNA of the CDR3: TGCAGCGTTGAAGGGTCCCAGGGGGCCTTTTACGAGCAGTACTTC.

V is TRBV20-1 and J is TRBJ1-1, with 9 bases identical to TRBD1. There are 13 residues in the CDR3. Germline V gene sequence: CDR1 DFQATT, CDR2 SNEGSKA (reference sequence). The CDR3 protein is CGIPRDRVPEAFF. CDR3 nucleotides: TGCGGCATCCCCCGGGACAGGGTACCTGAAGCTTTCTTT.

Of note for this clonotype: This sequence may be a read error, since a much larger clone differs from it by one base. The chain has TRBV29-1 and TRBJ2-1, with a weak D call TRBD1 (7 bases). CDR1 SQVTM and CDR2 ANQGSEA come from the germline V gene. CDR3 size: 13 residues. The CDR3 loop reads CNVGGTVYNEQFF. The CDR3 DNA sequence: TGCAACGTTGGGGGGACAGTTTACAATGAGCAGTTCTTC.

This clonotype showed up just a few times. This rearrangement joins TRBV7-2 to TRBJ2-1; 11 nucleotides agree with TRBD2. Trimming at V came to 5 bases and at J to 1 base, leaving 4 bases not matched to a gene. The germline V gene encodes CDR1 SGHTA and CDR2 FQGNSA. This CDR3 contains 16 residues. The CDR3 sequence is CASSVGLAVSYNEQFF. The CDR3 coding sequence is TGTGCCAGCAGCGTGGGACTAGCGGTATCCTACAATGAGCAGTTCTTC. Based on the CDR3 plus reference TRBV7-2 and TRBJ2-1, the full variable domain is GAGVSQSPSNKVTEKGKDVELRCDPISGHTALYWYRQSLGQGLEFLIYFQGNSAPDKSGLPSDRFSAERTGGSVSTLTIQRTQQEDSAVYLCASSVGLAVSYNEQFFGPGTRLTVL.

The sample holds a few counts of this clonotype. This chain links TRBV7-2 with TRBJ2-3, with a tentative D call TRBD2 (7 bases). Trimming removed 5 bases at V and 2 bases at J, with 17 bases between. Germline loops: CDR1 SGHTA, CDR2 FQGNSA. This CDR3 is built from 16 residues. CDR3 region: CASSVRGAIYTDTQYF. As DNA, the CDR3 is TGTGCCAGCAGCGTTCGGGGGGCTATCTACACAGATACGCAGTATTTT.

CDR3 DNA sequence: TGCGCCAGCAGCCAACTGGCTAGCGGGAGCGTATCCTACAATGAGCAGTTCTTC. Its translation: CASSQLASGSVSYNEQFF. The chain combines TRBV4-1 with TRBJ2-1; 10 bases line up with TRBD2. J gave up 1 base and V 2 bases, and 8 bases lay outside the gene matches. This CDR3 has 18 residues. Per the germline V gene, CDR1 is MGHRA and CDR2 is YSYEKL.

This clonotype was seen only a few times. The chain uses TRBV4-2 and TRBJ2-7; 7 bases match TRBD2. Germline V gives CDR1 LGHNA, CDR2 YNFKEQ. The V and J ends lost 0 bases and 5 bases, in that order; junction bases with no gene match: 10. This CDR3 comprises 16 residues. The CDR3 nucleotides are TGTGCCAGCAGCCAAGATGCAGCTAGCGGCCCTCACGAGCAGTACTTC. Amino acid sequence: CASSQDAASGPHEQYF.

The chain links TRBV10-3 to TRBJ2-7; TRBD1 agrees at 7 bases. The J call may be wrong; the DNA end is better matched by TRBJ2-5. This CDR3 has 14 amino acids. Germline lookup yields CDR1 ENHRY and CDR2 SYGVKD. CDR3 nucleotides: TGTGCCATCAGCCCGGATACAGGGGTGGAGACCCAGTACTTC. Translation: CAISPDTGVETQYF.

The V and J genes are TRBV7-2 and TRBJ1-1; weak D call: TRBD1 (6 bases). V was pared by 5 bases and J by 5 bases, with 12 bases between. The germline V gene has CDR1 SGHTA and CDR2 FQGNSA. The CDR3 is 13 amino acids. The CDR3 here is CASSGYRDTEAFF. The CDR3 coding sequence is TGTGCCAGCAGCGGCTACAGGGATACTGAAGCTTTCTTT.

The sample holds a few counts of this clonotype. The genes are TRBV2 and TRBJ2-7; 13 nucleotides match TRBD2. Germline V gene sequence: CDR1 SNHLY, CDR2 FYNNEI. The junction had 8 bases not matched to a gene; V was cut back by 7 bases and J by 2 bases. The CDR3 contains 16 residues. This chain's CDR3 is CASISTSGRGPYEQYF. The CDR3 nucleotides are TGTGCCAGCATTTCCACTAGCGGGAGGGGACCCTACGAGCAGTACTTC. The full variable domain, in which reference TRBV2 and TRBJ2-7 provide the parts outside the CDR3, is EPEVTQTPSHQVTQMGQEVILRCVPISNHLYFYWYRQILGQKVEFLVSFYNNEISEKSEIFDDQFSVERPDGSNFTLKIRSTKLEDSAMYFCASISTSGRGPYEQYFGPGTRLTVT.

This chain uses TRBV2 with TRBJ2-7; 8 nucleotides line up with TRBD1. J lost 7 bases, V lost 8 bases, and 4 bases had no gene match. Looked up from germline, CDR1 is SNHLY and CDR2 is FYNNEI. This CDR3 has 11 residues. The CDR3 coding sequence is TGTGCCAGCGAACAGGGGGGAGAGCAGTACTTC. It translates to CASEQGGEQYF.

The chain combines TRBV20-1 with TRBJ2-7; 7 positions match TRBD1. Germline values: CDR1 DFQATT, CDR2 SNEGSKA (reference sequence). The CDR3 sequence is 14 residues long. The J segment lost 0 bases and the V segment lost 6 bases, leaving 8 bases of the junction unmatched. DNA for the CDR3: TGCAGTGCAGAGGGACAGCTAAGCTCCTACGAGCAGTACTTC. It yields the protein CSAEGQLSSYEQYF.

The table lists this clonotype with a few counts. This chain connects TRBV2 to TRBJ2-7; D gene uncertain. V dropped 3 bases and J dropped 4 bases, with 10 bases sitting between them. This CDR3 is 13 amino acids long. Germline CDR1 is SNHLY and CDR2 is FYNNEI. The CDR3 loop reads CASSDTVRYEQYF. The CDR3 nucleotides read TGTGCCAGCAGTGACACAGTAAGGTACGAGCAGTACTTC.

This clonotype has more than one count but fewer than ten. The rearrangement uses TRBV7-9 and TRBJ1-2, with 8 positions matching TRBD1. After removal of 6 bases from V and 6 bases from J, the junction contained 6 bases not matched to a gene. Germline assignment: CDR1 SEHNR and CDR2 FQNEAQ (reference sequence). The CDR3 totals 13 residues. CDR3 protein: CASRLATGDGYTF. The DNA of the CDR3 is TGTGCCAGCAGACTCGCGACAGGGGATGGCTACACCTTC.

This clonotype was seen a few times. V is TRBV12-3 or TRBV12-4 and J is TRBJ2-1; D possibly corresponds to TRBD2 (6 bases). V lost 3 bases and J 4 bases, leaving 13 bases between the germline ends. This CDR3 is 15 amino acids long. This chain's CDR3 is CASSLLATIYNEQFF. CDR3 nucleotide sequence: TGTGCCAGCAGTTTGCTAGCGACTATATACAATGAGCAGTTCTTC.

This clonotype was observed a single time. The chain links TRBV20-1 to TRBJ1-3; D is unclear. Deletions cut 3 bases from V and 7 bases from J, with 13 bases between. Germline values: CDR1 DFQATT, CDR2 SNEGSKA (reference sequence). CDR3 length: 13 amino acids. The CDR3 loop is CSARVAFGNTIYF. CDR3 coding DNA: TGCAGTGCTAGGGTCGCCTTCGGGAACACCATATATTTT.

The chain couples TRBV3-1 to TRBJ1-4, with 8 bases fitting TRBD1. The CDR3 is 14 residues long. V gave up 1 base and J gave up 8 bases; unmatched junction bases: 3. Germline V CDR1 and CDR2: LGHDT, YNNKEL (reference sequence). The CDR3 region has the DNA TGTGCCAGCAGCCAAGGACAGGGGAAGGAAAAACTGTTTTTT. It translates to CASSQGQGKEKLFF.

In its sample, this clonotype was seen a few times. The chain has TRBV20-1 and TRBJ2-3, with 11 bases identical to TRBD2. The CDR3 has 15 residues. With V trimmed by 5 bases and J by 4 bases, 8 bases remained unmatched. The germline V gene has CDR1 DFQATT and CDR2 SNEGSKA (reference sequence). CDR3 amino acids: CSARKTSGNPDTQYF. In nucleotides, the CDR3 is TGCAGTGCTCGGAAGACTAGCGGGAATCCAGATACGCAGTATTTT.